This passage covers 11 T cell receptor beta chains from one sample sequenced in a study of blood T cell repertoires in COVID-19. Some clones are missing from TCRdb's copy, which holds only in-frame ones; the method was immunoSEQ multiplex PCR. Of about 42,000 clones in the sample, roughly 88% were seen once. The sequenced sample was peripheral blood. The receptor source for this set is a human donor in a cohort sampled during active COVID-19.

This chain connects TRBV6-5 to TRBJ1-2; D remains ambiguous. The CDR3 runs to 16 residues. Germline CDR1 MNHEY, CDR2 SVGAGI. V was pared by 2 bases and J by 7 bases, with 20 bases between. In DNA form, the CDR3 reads TGTGCCAGCAGTTACGACTCAACGCATCCTCGGGGTGGCTACACCTTC. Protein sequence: CASSYDSTHPRGGYTF.

The CDR3 region has the DNA TGTGCCAGCAGCCTCCAGGGAGGATGGACAGATACGCAGTATTTT. Amino acids: CASSLQGGWTDTQYF. V usage is TRBV9 and J usage is TRBJ2-3, with D perhaps TRBD2 (6 bases). CDR3 length: 15 amino acids. CDR1 SGDLS and CDR2 YYNGEE come from the germline V gene. V was trimmed by 4 bases and J by 3 bases, leaving 15 bases between them.

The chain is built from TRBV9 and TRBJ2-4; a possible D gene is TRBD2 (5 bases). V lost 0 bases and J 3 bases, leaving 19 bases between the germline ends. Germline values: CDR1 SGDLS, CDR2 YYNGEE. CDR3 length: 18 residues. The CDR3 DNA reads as TGTGCCAGCAGCGTAGAACAAGAGGGTGGTGATGGCAAAAACATTCAGTACTTC. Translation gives CASSVEQEGGDGKNIQYF.

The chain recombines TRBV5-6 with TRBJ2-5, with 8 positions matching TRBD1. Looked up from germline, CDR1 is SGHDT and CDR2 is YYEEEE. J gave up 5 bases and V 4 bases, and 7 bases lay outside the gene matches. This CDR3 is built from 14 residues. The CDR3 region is CASSPRQGLETQYF. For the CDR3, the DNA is TGTGCCAGCAGCCCCAGACAGGGGCTGGAGACCCAGTACTTC.

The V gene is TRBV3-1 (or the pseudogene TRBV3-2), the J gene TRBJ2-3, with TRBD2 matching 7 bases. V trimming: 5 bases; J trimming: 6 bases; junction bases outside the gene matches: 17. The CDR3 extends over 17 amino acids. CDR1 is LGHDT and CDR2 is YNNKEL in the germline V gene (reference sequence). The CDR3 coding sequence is TGTGCCAGCAGCGACCAAAAAGCGGGATACTTTGGCGATACGCAGTATTTT. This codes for CASSDQKAGYFGDTQYF.

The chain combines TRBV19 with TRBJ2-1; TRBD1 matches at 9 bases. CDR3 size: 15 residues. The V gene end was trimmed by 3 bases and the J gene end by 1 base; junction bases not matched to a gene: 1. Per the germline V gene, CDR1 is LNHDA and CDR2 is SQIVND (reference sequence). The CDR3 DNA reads TGTGCCAGTAGTATGGGGACAGGGTCCTACAATGAGCAGTTCTTC. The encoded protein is CASSMGTGSYNEQFF.

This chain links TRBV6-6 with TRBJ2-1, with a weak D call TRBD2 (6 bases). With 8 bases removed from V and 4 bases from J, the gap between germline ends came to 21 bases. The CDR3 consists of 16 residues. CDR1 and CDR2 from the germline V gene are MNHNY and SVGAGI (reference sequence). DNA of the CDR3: TGTGCCAGCTCCACATTAGCGGAAACAGGATACAATGAGCAGTTCTTC. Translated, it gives CASSTLAETGYNEQFF.

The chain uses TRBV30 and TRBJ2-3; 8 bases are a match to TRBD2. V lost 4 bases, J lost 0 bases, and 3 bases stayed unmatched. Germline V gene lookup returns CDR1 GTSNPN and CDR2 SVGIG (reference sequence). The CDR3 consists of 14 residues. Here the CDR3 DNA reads TGTGCCTGGAACATAGCGGGGAGCACAGATACGCAGTATTTT. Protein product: CAWNIAGSTDTQYF.

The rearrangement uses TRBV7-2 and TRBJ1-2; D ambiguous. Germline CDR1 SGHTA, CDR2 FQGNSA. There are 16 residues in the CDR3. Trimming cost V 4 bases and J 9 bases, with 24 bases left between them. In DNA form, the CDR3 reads TGTGCCAGCAGCTCCCGATCCCGGGGTAATCTCCATCGCTACACCTTC. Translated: CASSSRSRGNLHRYTF. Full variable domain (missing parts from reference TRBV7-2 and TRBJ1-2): GAGVSQSPSNKVTEKGKDVELRCDPISGHTALYWYRQSLGQGLEFLIYFQGNSAPDKSGLPSDRFSAERTGGSVSTLTIQRTQQEDSAVYLCASSSRSRGNLHRYTFGSGTRLTVV.

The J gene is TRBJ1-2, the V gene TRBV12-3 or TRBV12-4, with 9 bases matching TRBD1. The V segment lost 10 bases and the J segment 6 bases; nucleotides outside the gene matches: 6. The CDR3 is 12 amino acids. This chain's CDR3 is CATDRGADGYTF. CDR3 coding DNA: TGTGCCACTGACAGGGGGGCCGATGGCTACACCTTC.

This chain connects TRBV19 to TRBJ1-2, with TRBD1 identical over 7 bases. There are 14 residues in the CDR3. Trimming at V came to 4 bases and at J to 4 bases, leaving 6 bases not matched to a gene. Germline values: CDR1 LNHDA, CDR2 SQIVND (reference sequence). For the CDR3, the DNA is TGTGCCAGTAGTAGGGGACAGAGGAGCTATGGCTACACCTTC. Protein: CASSRGQRSYGYTF.